This T cell receptor beta chain was profiled in a study of CD8 T cells in Susac syndrome. Study-wide findings and caveats: The study admitted that it had a relatively small number of individuals in its TCR sequencing and HLA analysis.

In germline, CDR1 is SGHNT, CDR2 YENEEA. The germline V and J ends were trimmed by 3 bases and 0 bases, with 5 bases remaining between them. This CDR3 has 13 residues. An amount of RNA that ranged from roughly 0.5 to 1 ug was reverse transcribed with random hexamers. MiXCR, applied by TCRdb to the immunoSEQ multiplex PCR reads, yields one record per CDR3 protein. This table holds roughly 120,000 distinct CDR3 sequences, approximately 93% found once. In the multiple sclerosis control group, patients were treatment-naive and had stable or active relapsing-remitting disease. Comments on this clonotype: The antigen remains unidentified.

The rearrangement joins TRBV11-3 to TRBJ1-1; D call uncertain. Sequenced material: CD8+ T cells from PBMCs. The receptor was derived from a human donor with multiple sclerosis. The CDR3 DNA sequence: TGTGCCAGCAGCTTGGCAGTGAACACTGAAGCTTTCTTT. Protein sequence: CASSLAVNTEAFF.